Listed below are T cell receptor beta chains from one sample, sequenced in a study of blood T cell repertoires in COVID-19. Clones were read by immunoSEQ multiplex PCR, and TCRdb kept only the in-frame ones, dropping some. The table records around 450,000 clones, around 89% of them present only once. Sequencing was performed on peripheral blood. These receptors all come from a young woman with acute or convalescent COVID-19. The CDR3 runs from the conserved cysteine through the conserved F or W. D genes are given only for firm matches. The size entry is marked missing in some rows and otherwise reads once, few, many or a size class.

TRBD1,TRBJ2-3,TRBV18,.,CASSPGQGRVDTQYF,TGTGCCAGCTCACCCGGACAGGGGCGAGTAGATACGCAGTATTTT
.,TRBJ2-2,TRBV6-5,.,CASSYLGGQNTGELFF,TGTGCCAGCAGTTACCTCGGGGGGCAGAACACCGGGGAGCTGTTTTTT
TRBD1,TRBJ1-6,TRBV10-3,.,CATPGTARGPTVDNSPLHF,TGTGCCACACCAGGGACAGCAAGGGGCCCGACGGTGGATAATTCACCCCTCCACTTT
.,TRBJ2-5,TRBV30,.,CAWSSGETQYF,TGTGCCTGGAGTTCGGGGGAGACCCAGTACTTC
.,TRBJ2-3,TRBV4-1,.,CASSQVVGGTQYF,TGCGCCAGCAGCCAAGTTGTGGGAGGTACGCAGTATTTT
.,TRBJ2-3,TRBV6-5,.,CASRPVGSKDTQYF,TGTGCCAGCAGACCAGTGGGCTCAAAAGATACGCAGTATTTT
TRBD1,TRBJ1-2,TRBV28,.,CASSLSGQGSYGYTF,TGTGCCAGCAGTTTATCGGGACAGGGTTCCTATGGCTACACCTTC
.,TRBJ1-1,TRBV2,.,CASRGGSVPLDF,TGTGCCAGCCGCGGAGGGTCAGTTCCCCTTGACTTT
.,TRBJ1-5,TRBV6-5,.,CASSPTGTQPQHF,TGTGCCAGCAGTCCCACAGGGACTCAGCCCCAGCATTTT
.,TRBJ1-5,TRBV12-2,.,CASRFPGTASSNQPQHF,TGTGCAAGTCGCTTCCCCGGGACAGCTAGTAGCAATCAGCCCCAGCATTTT
TRBD1,TRBJ1-1,TRBV5-1,once,CASSFPVSRTGGQGVDTEAFF,TGCGCCAGCAGCTTTCCGGTCAGTAGGACAGGCGGTCAAGGTGTGGACACTGAAGCTTTCTTT
.,TRBJ2-7,TRBV2,.,CASSEAVRDEQYF,TGTGCCAGCAGTGAAGCGGTACGGGACGAGCAGTACTTC
TRBD2,TRBJ2-1,TRBV19,.,CASTFLAGGPGEQFF,TGTGCCAGTACCTTTTTAGCGGGGGGGCCCGGTGAGCAGTTCTTC
.,TRBJ2-3,TRBV7-2,.,CASSLMGATDTQYF,TGTGCCAGCAGCTTAATGGGGGCCACAGATACGCAGTATTTT
.,TRBJ2-3,TRBV9,.,CASSVVGGGLTDTQYF,TGTGCCAGCAGCGTAGTCGGCGGGGGCCTCACAGATACGCAGTATTTT
.,TRBJ1-2,TRBV28,.,CASSRVSPLYGYTF,TGTGCCAGCAGCAGGGTATCGCCACTCTATGGCTACACCTTC
TRBD1,TRBJ1-3,TRBV28,.,CASSGDRAGNTIYF,TGTGCCAGCAGTGGGGACAGGGCTGGAAACACCATATATTTT
TRBD2,TRBJ2-1,TRBV5-1,.,CASSQAGGDYNEQFF,TGCGCCAGCAGCCAGGCGGGGGGTGACTACAATGAGCAGTTCTTC
.,TRBJ2-1,TRBV13,.,CASSEGGGGEQFF,TGTGCCAGCAGCGAAGGTGGGGGCGGTGAGCAGTTCTTC
.,TRBJ2-7,TRBV5-5,few,CASSKPRGANSYEQYF,TGTGCCAGCAGCAAGCCCAGGGGGGCAAACTCCTACGAGCAGTACTTC
.,TRBJ2-5,TRBV3-1/TRBV3-2,once,CASSLRTPSGETQYF,TGTGCCAGCAGCCTACGGACTCCATCGGGTGAGACCCAGTACTTC
.,TRBJ2-4,TRBV2,once,CASSEAGRLAKNIQYF,TGTGCCAGCAGTGAAGCCGGCAGGTTGGCCAAAAACATTCAGTACTTC
TRBD2,TRBJ2-1,TRBV6-5,.,CASRVGLAGGGEQFF,TGTGCCAGCAGGGTAGGACTAGCGGGGGGTGGTGAGCAGTTCTTC
.,TRBJ2-5,TRBV5-4,.,CASSLYDSETQYF,TGTGCCAGCAGCCTTTACGACTCAGAGACCCAGTACTTC
TRBD2,TRBJ2-7,TRBV4-2,.,CASSHTSGSSYEQYF,TGTGCCAGCAGCCACACTAGCGGTAGCTCCTACGAGCAGTACTTC
TRBD1,TRBJ1-5,TRBV19,.,CASSSGTGLSNQPQHF,TGTGCCAGTAGTTCAGGGACAGGGCTCAGCAATCAGCCCCAGCATTTT
TRBD1,TRBJ2-1,TRBV28,.,CASSPGGPAVDYNEQFF,TGTGCCAGCAGCCCAGGGGGCCCCGCGGTGGACTACAATGAGCAGTTCTTC
.,TRBJ2-3,TRBV2,.,CASSMRGDTQYF,TGTGCCAGCAGTATGAGAGGGGATACGCAGTATTTT
TRBD1,TRBJ2-7,TRBV6-1,.,CASSEWTGGPYEQYF,TGTGCCAGCAGTGAATGGACAGGGGGCCCCTACGAGCAGTACTTC
TRBD2,TRBJ2-7,TRBV19,.,CASSWGGSSYEQYF,TGTGCCAGTTCCTGGGGCGGGAGCTCCTACGAGCAGTACTTC
TRBD2,TRBJ2-7,TRBV3-1/TRBV3-2,.,CASSSASGLGEQYF,TGTGCCAGCAGCTCCGCTAGCGGTTTGGGGGAGCAGTACTTC